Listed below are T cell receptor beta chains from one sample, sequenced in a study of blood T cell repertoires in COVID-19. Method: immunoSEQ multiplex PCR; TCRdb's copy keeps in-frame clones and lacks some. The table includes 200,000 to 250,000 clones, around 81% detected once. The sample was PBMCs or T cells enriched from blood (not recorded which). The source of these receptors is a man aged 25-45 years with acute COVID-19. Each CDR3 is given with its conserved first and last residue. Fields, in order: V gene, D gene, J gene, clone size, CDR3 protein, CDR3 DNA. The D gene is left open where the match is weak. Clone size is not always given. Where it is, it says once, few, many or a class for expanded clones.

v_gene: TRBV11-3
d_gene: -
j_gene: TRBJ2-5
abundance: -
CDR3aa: CASSLGVAETQYF
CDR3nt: TGTGCCAGCAGCTTAGGTGTTGCGGAGACCCAGTACTTC

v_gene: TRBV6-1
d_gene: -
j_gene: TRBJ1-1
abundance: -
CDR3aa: CASSELKGVSEAFF
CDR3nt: TGTGCCAGCAGTGAACTCAAGGGGGTCTCTGAAGCTTTCTTT

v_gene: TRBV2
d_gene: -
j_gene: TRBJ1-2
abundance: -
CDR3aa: CAILDRIYGYTF
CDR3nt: TGTGCCATCCTGGACAGAATCTATGGCTACACCTTC

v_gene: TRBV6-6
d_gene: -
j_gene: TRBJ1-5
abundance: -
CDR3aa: CASSTGNQPQHF
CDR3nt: TGTGCCAGCAGTACCGGGAATCAGCCCCAGCATTTT

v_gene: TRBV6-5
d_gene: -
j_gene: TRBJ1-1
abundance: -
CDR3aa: CASSYSGFEAFF
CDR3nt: TGTGCCAGCAGTTACAGCGGCTTTGAAGCTTTCTTT

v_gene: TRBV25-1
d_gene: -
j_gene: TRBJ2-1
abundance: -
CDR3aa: CASSDGKGIYYNEQFF
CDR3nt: TGTGCCAGCAGTGACGGGAAGGGTATCTACTACAATGAGCAGTTCTTC

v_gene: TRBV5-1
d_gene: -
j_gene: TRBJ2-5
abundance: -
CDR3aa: CASSLAGTEETQYF
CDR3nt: TGCGCCAGCAGCTTGGCCGGTACCGAAGAGACCCAGTACTTC

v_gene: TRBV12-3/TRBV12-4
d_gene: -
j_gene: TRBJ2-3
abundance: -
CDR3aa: CASSFGRTDTQYF
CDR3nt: TGTGCCAGCAGTTTTGGGCGCACAGATACGCAGTATTTT

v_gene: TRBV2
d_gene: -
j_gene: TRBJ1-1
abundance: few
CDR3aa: CASSGELNTEAFF
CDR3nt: TGTGCCAGCAGTGGGGAGCTGAACACTGAAGCTTTCTTT

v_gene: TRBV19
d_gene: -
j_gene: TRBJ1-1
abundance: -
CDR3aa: CASRGEAFTEAFF
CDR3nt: TGTGCCAGTCGGGGGGAGGCTTTCACTGAAGCTTTCTTT

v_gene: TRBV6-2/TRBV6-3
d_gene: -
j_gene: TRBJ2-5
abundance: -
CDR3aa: CASSTGPQETQYF
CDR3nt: TGTGCCAGCAGTACAGGGCCCCAAGAGACCCAGTACTTC

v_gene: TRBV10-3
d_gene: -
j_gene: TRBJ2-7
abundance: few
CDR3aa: CAIGAGREQYF
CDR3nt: TGTGCCATCGGGGCAGGGAGGGAGCAGTACTTC

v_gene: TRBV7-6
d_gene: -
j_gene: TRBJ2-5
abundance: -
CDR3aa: CASSSRQTQETQYF
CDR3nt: TGTGCCAGCAGCTCCAGACAGACCCAAGAGACCCAGTACTTC

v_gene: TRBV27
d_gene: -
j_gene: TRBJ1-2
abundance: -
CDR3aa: CASRGWGIIYGYTF
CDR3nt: TGTGCCAGCAGGGGTTGGGGCATTATCTATGGCTACACCTTC

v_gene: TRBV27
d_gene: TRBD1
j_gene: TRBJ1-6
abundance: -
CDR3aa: CASRGGGRSYNSPLHF
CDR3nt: TGTGCCAGCCGTGGAGGGGGCAGGTCCTATAATTCACCCCTCCACTTT

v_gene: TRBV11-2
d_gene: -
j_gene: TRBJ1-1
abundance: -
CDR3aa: CASRWSGAGTEAFF
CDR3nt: TGTGCCAGCAGGTGGTCCGGCGCAGGAACTGAAGCTTTCTTT

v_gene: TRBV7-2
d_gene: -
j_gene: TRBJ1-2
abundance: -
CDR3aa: CASSPPSSYTF
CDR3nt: TGTGCCAGCAGCCCACCGTCTAGCTACACCTTC

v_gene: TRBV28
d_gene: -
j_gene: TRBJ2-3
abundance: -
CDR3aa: CASSLSPGSTDTQYF
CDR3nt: TGTGCCAGCAGTTTATCACCAGGTAGCACAGATACGCAGTATTTT

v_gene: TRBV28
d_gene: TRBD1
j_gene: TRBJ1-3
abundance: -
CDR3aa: CASSSGTGISLSGNTIYF
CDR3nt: TGTGCCAGCAGTTCCGGGACAGGGATTAGTTTATCTGGAAACACCATATATTTT

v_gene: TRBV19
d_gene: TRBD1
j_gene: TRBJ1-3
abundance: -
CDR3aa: CASSSGTEKGNTIYF
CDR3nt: TGTGCCAGTAGTAGCGGGACAGAAAAAGGAAACACCATATATTTT

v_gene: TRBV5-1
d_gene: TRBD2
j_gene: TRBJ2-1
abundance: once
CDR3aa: CASSPGLAGVQFF
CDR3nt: TGCGCCAGCAGCCCCGGACTAGCGGGGGTTCAGTTCTTC

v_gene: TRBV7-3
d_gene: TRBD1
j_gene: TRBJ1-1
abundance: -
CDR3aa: CASSSQGASTEAFF
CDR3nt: TGTGCCAGCAGTTCTCAGGGGGCGAGCACTGAAGCTTTCTTT

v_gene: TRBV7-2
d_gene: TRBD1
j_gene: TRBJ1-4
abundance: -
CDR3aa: CASRSTGQGEKLFF
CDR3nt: TGTGCCAGCAGGTCGACAGGGCAGGGTGAAAAACTGTTTTTT

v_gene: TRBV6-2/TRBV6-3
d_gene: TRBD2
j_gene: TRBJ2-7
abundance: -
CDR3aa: CASSFNRDYGNYEQYF
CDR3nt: TGTGCCAGCAGTTTCAACCGGGACTATGGGAATTACGAGCAGTACTTC

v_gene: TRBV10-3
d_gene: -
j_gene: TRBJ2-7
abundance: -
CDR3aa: CAINVDSSLGEQYF
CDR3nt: TGTGCCATCAACGTAGACAGTTCGTTGGGGGAGCAGTACTTC

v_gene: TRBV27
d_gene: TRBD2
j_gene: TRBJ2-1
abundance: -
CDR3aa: CASSLTRGSSYNEQFF
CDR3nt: TGTGCCAGCAGTTTAACGCGGGGGAGCTCCTACAATGAGCAGTTCTTC

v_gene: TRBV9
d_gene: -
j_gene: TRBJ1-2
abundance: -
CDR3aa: CASSVGSTPGDLNGYTF
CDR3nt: TGTGCCAGCAGCGTAGGATCTACCCCAGGGGATCTGAATGGCTACACCTTC

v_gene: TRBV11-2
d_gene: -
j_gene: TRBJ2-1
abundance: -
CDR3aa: CASSLAGAQWGEQFF
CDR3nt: TGTGCCAGCAGCTTAGCAGGGGCGCAATGGGGCGAGCAGTTCTTC

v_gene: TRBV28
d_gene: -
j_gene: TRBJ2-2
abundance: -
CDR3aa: CASSLDTQTGELFF
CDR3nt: TGTGCCAGCAGCCTGGACACGCAAACCGGGGAGCTGTTTTTT

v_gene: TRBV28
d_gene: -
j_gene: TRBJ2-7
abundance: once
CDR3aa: CASSLILNEQYF
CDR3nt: TGTGCCAGCAGTTTAATCCTAAACGAGCAGTACTTC

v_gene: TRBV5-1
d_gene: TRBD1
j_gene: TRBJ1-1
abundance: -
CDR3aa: CASSSIRDREAFF
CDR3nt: TGCGCCAGCAGCTCTATACGGGACAGAGAAGCTTTCTTT

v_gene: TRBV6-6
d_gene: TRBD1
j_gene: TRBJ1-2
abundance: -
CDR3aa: CASSYPQGAQDYGYTF
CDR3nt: TGTGCCAGCAGTTATCCACAGGGGGCTCAGGACTATGGCTACACCTTC

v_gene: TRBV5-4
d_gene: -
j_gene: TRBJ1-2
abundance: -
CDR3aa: CAAMVEDGYTF
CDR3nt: TGTGCCGCAATGGTGGAGGATGGCTACACCTTC

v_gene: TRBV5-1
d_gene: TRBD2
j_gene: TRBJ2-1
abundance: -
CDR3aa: CASSSDGGVLYNEQFF
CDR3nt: TGCGCCAGCAGCTCTGACGGGGGGGTTCTCTACAATGAGCAGTTCTTC

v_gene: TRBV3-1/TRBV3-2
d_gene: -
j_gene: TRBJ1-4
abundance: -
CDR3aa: CASSQEPAPREKLFF
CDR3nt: TGTGCCAGCAGCCAAGAGCCGGCACCTAGAGAAAAACTGTTTTTT

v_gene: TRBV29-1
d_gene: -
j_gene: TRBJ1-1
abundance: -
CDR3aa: CSVGTAEAFF
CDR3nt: TGCAGCGTTGGGACAGCTGAAGCTTTCTTT

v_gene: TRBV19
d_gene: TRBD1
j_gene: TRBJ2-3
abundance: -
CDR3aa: CASSPNGRQGGDTQYF
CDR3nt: TGTGCCAGTAGTCCTAACGGTCGACAGGGGGGGGATACGCAGTATTTT

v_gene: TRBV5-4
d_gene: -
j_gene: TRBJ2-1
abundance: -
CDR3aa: CASSLDEGNEQFF
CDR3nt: TGTGCCAGCAGCTTGGATGAGGGAAATGAGCAGTTCTTC

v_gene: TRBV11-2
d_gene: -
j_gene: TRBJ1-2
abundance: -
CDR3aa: CASSLVPDYGYTF
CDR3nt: TGTGCCAGCAGCTTAGTACCGGACTATGGCTACACCTTC

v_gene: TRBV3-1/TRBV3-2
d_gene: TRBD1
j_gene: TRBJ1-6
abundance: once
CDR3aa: CASSARDSLNSPLHF
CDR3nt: TGTGCCAGCAGCGCCCGGGACAGCCTGAATTCACCCCTCCACTTT

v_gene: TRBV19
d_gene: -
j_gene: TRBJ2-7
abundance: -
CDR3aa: CASSRTATAEQYF
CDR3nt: TGTGCCAGTAGTCGGACAGCCACCGCGGAGCAGTACTTC

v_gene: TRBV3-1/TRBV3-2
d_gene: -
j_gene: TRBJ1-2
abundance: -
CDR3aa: CASSQAGDGYTF
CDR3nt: TGTGCCAGCAGCCAAGCGGGGGATGGCTACACCTTC

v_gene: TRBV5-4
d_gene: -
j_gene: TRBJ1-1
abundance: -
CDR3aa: CASSLGRNLNTEAFF
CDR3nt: TGTGCCAGCAGCTTGGGGCGGAACCTGAACACTGAAGCTTTCTTT

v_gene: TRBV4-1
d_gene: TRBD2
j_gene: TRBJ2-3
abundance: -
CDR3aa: CASSQDWTSGGTLDTQYF
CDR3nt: TGCGCCAGCAGCCAAGATTGGACTAGCGGGGGGACTTTAGATACGCAGTATTTT

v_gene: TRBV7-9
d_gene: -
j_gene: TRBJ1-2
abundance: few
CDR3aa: CASSAYGYTF
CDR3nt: TGTGCCAGCAGCGCGTATGGCTACACCTTC

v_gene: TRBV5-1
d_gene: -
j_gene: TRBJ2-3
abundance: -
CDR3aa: CASSLQPPGGGDQVKDTQYF
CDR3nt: TGCGCCAGCAGCCTCCAACCTCCGGGGGGCGGGGACCAAGTTAAAGATACGCAGTATTTT

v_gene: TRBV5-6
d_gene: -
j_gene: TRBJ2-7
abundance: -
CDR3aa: CASSRPSGVPYEQYF
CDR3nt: TGTGCCAGCAGCAGACCTTCGGGGGTTCCCTACGAGCAGTACTTC

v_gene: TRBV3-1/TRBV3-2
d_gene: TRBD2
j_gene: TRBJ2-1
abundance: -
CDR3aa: CASSLSGSLREQFF
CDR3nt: TGTGCCAGCAGCCTTAGCGGGTCACTGAGGGAGCAGTTCTTC

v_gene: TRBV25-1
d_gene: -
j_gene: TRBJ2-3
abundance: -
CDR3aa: CASSVTDTQYF
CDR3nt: TGTGCCAGCAGTGTAACAGATACGCAGTATTTT

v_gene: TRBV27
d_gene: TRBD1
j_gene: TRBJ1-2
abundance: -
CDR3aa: CASSSGQGVFGYTF
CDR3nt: TGTGCCAGCAGTTCCGGACAGGGGGTGTTCGGCTACACCTTC

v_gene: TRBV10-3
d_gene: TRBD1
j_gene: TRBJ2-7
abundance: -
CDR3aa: CAISDTRDSYEQYF
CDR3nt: TGTGCCATCAGTGATACCCGGGACAGCTACGAGCAGTACTTC

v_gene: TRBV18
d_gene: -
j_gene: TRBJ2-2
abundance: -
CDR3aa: CASSPSLISNTGELFF
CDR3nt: TGTGCCAGCTCCCCGTCCCTTATTTCGAACACCGGGGAGCTGTTTTTT

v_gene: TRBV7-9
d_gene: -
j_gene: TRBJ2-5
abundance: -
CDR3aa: CASSLYGQETQYF
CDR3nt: TGTGCCAGCAGCTTATACGGCCAAGAGACCCAGTACTTC

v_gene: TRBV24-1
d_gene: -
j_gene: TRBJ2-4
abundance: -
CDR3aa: CATSYRETAKNIQYF
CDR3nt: TGTGCCACCAGTTATAGGGAGACCGCCAAAAACATTCAGTACTTC